Described below is a single T cell receptor beta chain sequence and its context. This sample is drawn from a study of blood T cell repertoires in COVID-19. Study at large: There were acute and convalescent COVID-19 samples, and they came from the United States, Italy and Spain. PBMCs, B-cell-depleted T cells, or T cells provided the cDNA or gDNA that made up the material.

Clones were sequenced by immunoSEQ multiplex PCR, and TCRdb holds only the in-frame ones, with some missing. The table records about 200,000 clones, approximately 91% of them present only once. The CDR3 totals 16 residues. Germline assignment: CDR1 LNHDA and CDR2 SQIVND (reference sequence). Trimming at V came to 4 bases and at J to 3 bases, leaving 7 bases not matched to a gene. Sequencing was carried out using peripheral blood. The chain employs TRBV19 and TRBJ2-3; 10 bases fit TRBD2. The sequence derives from a man aged 18 to 35 with active or convalescent COVID-19. The CDR3 loop reads CASSNILAGWTDTQYF. The CDR3 bases are TGTGCCAGTAGTAACATACTAGCGGGGTGGACAGATACGCAGTATTTT.